This T cell receptor (beta chain) was obtained from a study of control samples from healthy donors and cancer patients. Only in-frame clones appear in the TCRdb table, and some are missing; sequencing was by immunoSEQ multiplex PCR. This table has 77,000 or so clones, 91% appearing once. V was cut by 3 bases and J by 0 bases, with 6 bases left in between. This CDR3 spans 14 amino acids. Germline V lookup: CDR1 SGHTA, CDR2 FQGNSA. The gene calls are TRBV7-2 and TRBJ1-5; D is unclear. The sequenced sample consisted of blood. This clonotype was obtained from a man aged 30 to 45 in good health. CDR3 nucleotides: TGTGCCAGCAGCTTGGACTATAGCAATCAGCCCCAGCATTTT. The encoded protein is CASSLDYSNQPQHF.